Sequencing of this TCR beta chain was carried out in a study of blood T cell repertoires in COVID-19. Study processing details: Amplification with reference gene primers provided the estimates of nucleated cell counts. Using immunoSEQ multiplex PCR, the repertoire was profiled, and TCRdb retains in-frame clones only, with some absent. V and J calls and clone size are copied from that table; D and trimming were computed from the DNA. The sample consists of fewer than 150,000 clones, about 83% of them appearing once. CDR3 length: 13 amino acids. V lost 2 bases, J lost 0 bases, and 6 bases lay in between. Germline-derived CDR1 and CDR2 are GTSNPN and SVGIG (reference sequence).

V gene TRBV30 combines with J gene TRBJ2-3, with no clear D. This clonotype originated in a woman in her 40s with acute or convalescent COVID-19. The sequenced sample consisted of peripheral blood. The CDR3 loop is CAWSIHSTDTQYF. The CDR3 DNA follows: TGTGCCTGGAGTATCCATAGCACAGATACGCAGTATTTT.